Given below is one T cell receptor beta chain in context. Its antigen is unidentified. This record comes from a study of blood T cells in healthy people across ages. Overall study findings and caveats: There was no known CMV status for donors, so expanded clonotype changes were possibly confounded. Naive T cell percentage showed a strong correlation with TCR beta diversity. Diversity estimates drawn from one million T cells were deemed underestimates.

Trimming cost V 1 base and J 6 bases, with 12 bases left between them. The CDR3 runs to 14 residues. Germline CDR1 and CDR2: DFQATT and SNEGSKA (reference sequence). Primers used in a second PCR of about 6 to 11 cycles were a sample-barcoded 5' primer and a J-beta primer mix. MiXCR, run by TCRdb on the 5' RACE reads, gives a single entry per CDR3 protein. Among approximately 1,000,000 distinct CDR3 sequences listed, around two fifths were seen once. Healthy Russian Caucasian donors spanned ages roughly 6 to 100 years. The sequenced sample was blood. This receptor was obtained from a man aged 18 to 29 in good health. The chain joins TRBV20-1 to TRBJ1-4, with D hard to call. The DNA of the CDR3 is TGCAGTGCTAGAGCCGACGGGTGGGATGAAAAACTGTTTTTT. It specifies CSARADGWDEKLFF.